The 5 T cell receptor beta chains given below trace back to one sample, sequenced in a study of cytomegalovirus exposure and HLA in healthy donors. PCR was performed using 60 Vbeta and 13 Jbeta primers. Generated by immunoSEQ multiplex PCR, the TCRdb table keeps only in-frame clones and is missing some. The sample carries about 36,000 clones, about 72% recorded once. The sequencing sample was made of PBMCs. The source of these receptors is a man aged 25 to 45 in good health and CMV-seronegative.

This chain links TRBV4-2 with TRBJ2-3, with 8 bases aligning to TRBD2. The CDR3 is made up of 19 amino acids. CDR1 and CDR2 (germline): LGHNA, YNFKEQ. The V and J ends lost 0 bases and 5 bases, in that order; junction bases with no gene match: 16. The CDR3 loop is CASSQDLWRQAGEVDTQYF. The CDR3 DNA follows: TGTGCCAGCAGCCAAGATCTGTGGAGGCAAGCGGGAGAAGTAGATACGCAGTATTTT.

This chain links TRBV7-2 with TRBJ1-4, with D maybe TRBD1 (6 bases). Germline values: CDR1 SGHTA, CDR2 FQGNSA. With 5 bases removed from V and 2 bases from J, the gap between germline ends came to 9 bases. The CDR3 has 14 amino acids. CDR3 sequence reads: CASSGGRTNEKLFF. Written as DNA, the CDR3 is TGTGCCAGCAGCGGGGGCCGGACTAATGAAAAACTGTTTTTT.

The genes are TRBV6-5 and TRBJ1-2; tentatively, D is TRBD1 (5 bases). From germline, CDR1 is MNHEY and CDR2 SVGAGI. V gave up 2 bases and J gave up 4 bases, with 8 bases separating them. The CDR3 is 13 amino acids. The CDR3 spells CASSYGGGYGYTF. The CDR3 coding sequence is TGTGCCAGCAGTTACGGGGGGGGCTATGGCTACACCTTC.

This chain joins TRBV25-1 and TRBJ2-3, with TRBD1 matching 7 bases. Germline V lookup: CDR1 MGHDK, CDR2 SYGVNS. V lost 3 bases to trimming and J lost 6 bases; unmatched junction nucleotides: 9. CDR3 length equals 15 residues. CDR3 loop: CASSDLTGERDTQYF. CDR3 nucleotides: TGTGCCAGCAGTGACCTAACAGGGGAACGGGATACGCAGTATTTT.

CDR3 nucleotide sequence: TGTGCCAGCAGCTTGGCCGGCAGGGGGCCATTGGAGACCCAGTACTTC. Translation gives CASSLAGRGPLETQYF. The chain joins TRBV5-6 to TRBJ2-5, with 8 bases lining up with TRBD1. Looked up from germline, CDR1 is SGHDT and CDR2 is YYEEEE. The ends lost 0 bases at V and 5 bases at J; junction bases unmatched: 9. CDR3 length: 16 residues.